This is a list of T cell receptor beta chains from one sample in a study of T cells in Graves' hyperthyroidism and ophthalmopathy. TCRdb fed the multiplex PCR reads into MiXCR, producing one record per CDR3 protein. This repertoire shows around 190,000 distinct CDR3 sequences, more than 15% found once; its top ten account for around 27%. Sequenced material: blood. Source of these receptors: a woman between 45 and 65 years old with Graves' hyperthyroidism. Each CDR3 is given without its conserved first and last residue. A D gene is named only where the DNA matches it firmly.

TRBV9	TRBJ1-4	NA	ASSVGGGAYNEKLF
TRBV6-2/TRBV6-3	TRBJ2-1	NA	ASSLLEALNEQF
TRBV6-1	TRBJ2-1	NA	ASSDIATNEQF
TRBV11-2	TRBJ2-5	NA	ASSLERRGFGETQY
TRBV3-1	TRBJ2-6	TRBD1	ASSRRDRAVWANVLT
TRBV6-1	TRBJ2-6	NA	ASSSPVAARGSGANVLT
TRBV18	TRBJ1-6	NA	ASSPGFNSPLH
TRBV10-1	TRBJ2-2	NA	ASRPGFTGELF
TRBV28	TRBJ1-6	TRBD1	ASTTGVESPLH
TRBV2	TRBJ2-5	NA	ASSDGRFEETQY
TRBV7-9	TRBJ1-2	NA	AILGGSPYGYT
TRBV2	TRBJ2-5	NA	ASNRDSETQY
TRBV7-2	TRBJ2-1	NA	ASSFGSYISNEQF
TRBV28	TRBJ2-7	TRBD1	ASSLAQRQGYEQY
TRBV24-1	TRBJ1-2	NA	ATSAASSIGGYT
TRBV6-1	TRBJ2-3	TRBD1	ASSERLIQGVSTDTQY
TRBV10-3	TRBJ1-1	TRBD1	AISAGGVPSKNTEAF
TRBV5-1	TRBJ1-1	NA	ASNPEAAVNTEAF
TRBV6-2/TRBV6-3	TRBJ1-2	NA	ASRSGGTYYGYT
TRBV7-2	TRBJ1-2	NA	ASSLAGGGYGYT
TRBV18	TRBJ1-1	NA	ASSPPSLTGAF
TRBV6-1	TRBJ2-2	NA	ASTLPPGELF
TRBV20-1	TRBJ2-3	NA	SARDWGISTDTQY
TRBV4-1	TRBJ2-1	NA	ASTRMSSYNEQF
TRBV6-9	TRBJ2-1	TRBD2	ASSYSAGGLSEQF
TRBV11-2	TRBJ1-6	TRBD1	ASSLTGGDSPLH
TRBV14	TRBJ1-4	NA	ASSRSGGWQEKLF
TRBV6-1	TRBJ1-1	TRBD1	ASSGNFTGTEMNTEAF